This TCR beta chain stems from a study of blood T cell repertoires in COVID-19. About the study: The origin of the acute and convalescent COVID-19 samples was the United States, Italy and Spain. Sample material is recorded as cDNA or gDNA derived from T cells, B-cell-depleted T cells, or PBMCs.

Measured with immunoSEQ multiplex PCR; TCRdb has only the in-frame clones, and not every one. The table includes fewer than 35,000 clones, approximately 82% detected once. With 9 bases removed from V and 4 bases from J, the gap between germline ends came to 7 bases. Germline V lookup: CDR1 LNHNV, CDR2 YYDKDF (reference sequence). The CDR3 runs to 11 residues. The TCR originated in a man aged 70 or older with acute or convalescent COVID-19. Sequenced input: peripheral blood. J is TRBJ1-3 and V is TRBV15; D not resolved. CDR3 in amino acids: CATKAGNTIYF. The CDR3, as DNA: TGTGCCACAAAAGCCGGAAACACCATATATTTT.